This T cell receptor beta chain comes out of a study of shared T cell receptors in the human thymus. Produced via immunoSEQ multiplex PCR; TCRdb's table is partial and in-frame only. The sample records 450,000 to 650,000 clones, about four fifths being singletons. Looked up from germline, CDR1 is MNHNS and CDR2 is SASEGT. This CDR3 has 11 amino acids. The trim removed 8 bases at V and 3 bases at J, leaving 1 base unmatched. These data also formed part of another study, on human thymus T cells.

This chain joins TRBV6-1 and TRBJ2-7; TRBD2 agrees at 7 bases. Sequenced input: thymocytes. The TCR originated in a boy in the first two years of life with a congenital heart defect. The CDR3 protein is CASGGDYEQYF. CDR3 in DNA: TGTGCCAGCGGGGGGGACTACGAGCAGTACTTC.